These 25 T cell receptor beta chains came from one sample sequenced in a study of response to subunit inactivated influenza vaccine. Using its own MiXCR run on the RT-PCR reads, TCRdb lists one record per CDR3 protein. This sample carries just over 300,000 distinct CDR3 sequences, about a fifth of them seen once, and the ten largest clones take 10% to 13%. The sequencing here drew on PBMCs from blood, taken approximately 22 months after vaccination. The receptor set was obtained from a man aged 45 to 75 who received an inactivated influenza vaccine.

This clonotype was seen more than once but under ten times. The rearrangement links TRBV6-5 to TRBJ2-5; 12 nucleotides align to TRBD2. Germline CDR1 and CDR2: MNHEY and SVGAGI. CDR3 length equals 15 residues. V was pared by 2 bases and J by 5 bases, with 3 bases of the junction left unmatched. The CDR3 region is CASSYTLAGGETQYF. The CDR3 nucleotides are TGTGCCAGCAGTTACACCCTAGCGGGGGGGGAGACCCAGTACTTC.

The J gene is TRBJ2-5, the V gene TRBV20-1; D is unclear. The germline V gene encodes CDR1 DFQATT and CDR2 SNEGSKA (reference sequence). The V and J ends lost 0 bases and 4 bases respectively, with 3 bases between them. CDR3 size: 11 residues. The CDR3 loop is CSARDVETQYF. The CDR3 nucleotides are TGCAGTGCTAGAGATGTAGAGACCCAGTACTTC.

This chain uses TRBV20-1 with TRBJ2-5; no clear D gene. V was trimmed by 1 base and J by 5 bases, leaving 11 bases between them. CDR3 length equals 13 residues. Per the germline V gene, CDR1 is DFQATT and CDR2 is SNEGSKA (reference sequence). The CDR3 sequence is CSARGEVVETQYF. The CDR3 region has the DNA TGCAGTGCTAGAGGAGAGGTGGTGGAGACCCAGTACTTC.

This clonotype was observed many times. J is TRBJ2-4 and V is TRBV19, with D perhaps TRBD1 or TRBD2 (5 bases each). Germline CDR1 is LNHDA and CDR2 is SQIVND (reference sequence). V was shortened by 4 bases and J by 6 bases, with 19 bases between the two germline ends. The CDR3 runs 16 residues. The CDR3 is CASSTRSGTMGNIQYF. Written as DNA, the CDR3 is TGTGCCAGTAGTACCCGATCTGGGACCATGGGAAACATTCAGTACTTC.

As regards this clonotype: Just one base apart from a much larger clone, this may be a read error. This chain links TRBV11-2 with TRBJ2-3; tentatively, D is TRBD2 (6 bases). Trimming removed 1 base from V and 5 bases from J, with 7 bases in between. The CDR3 covers 13 residues. Germline values: CDR1 SGHAT, CDR2 FQNNGV. The CDR3 loop is CASSLAGVDTQYF. CDR3 bases: TGTGCCAGCAGCTTAGCGGGGGTAGATACGCAGTATTTT.

The V call is TRBV4-3, the J call TRBJ2-3; TRBD1 matches 7 bases. This CDR3 contains 18 residues. The ends lost 0 bases at V and 2 bases at J; junction bases unmatched: 11. Germline CDR1 is LGHNA and CDR2 is YSLEER. In DNA, the CDR3 is TGCGCCAGCAGCCAAGATTCTAACAGGGGCCTTTACACAGATACGCAGTATTTT. Translated: CASSQDSNRGLYTDTQYF.

Comments on this clonotype: An end of the junction does not agree with germline; a read error may underlie this. The chain is built from TRBV6-1 and TRBJ1-2, with D possibly matching TRBD1 (6 bases). Germline assignment: CDR1 MNHNS and CDR2 SASEGT. The CDR3 length is 14 residues. CDR3 nucleotides: TGTGCCAGCAGGATCCCGGGACACCTCTATGGCGACACCTTC. This sequence encodes CASRIPGHLYGDTF.

This clonotype was recorded a few times. The chain employs TRBV7-2 and TRBJ1-1; D is unclear. The V gene lost 3 bases and the J gene lost 0 bases, with 8 bases spanning the gap. Germline assignment: CDR1 SGHTA and CDR2 FQGNSA. This CDR3 is 14 amino acids long. This chain's CDR3 is CASSFFGVNTEAFF. The CDR3 DNA follows: TGTGCCAGCAGCTTTTTCGGGGTGAACACTGAAGCTTTCTTT.

This clonotype was seen more than once but under ten times. The V call is TRBV23-1, the J call TRBJ2-3; a possible D gene is TRBD1 (6 bases). TRBV23-1 has ORF status, its function being uncertain. The CDR3 spans 14 residues. V gave up 6 bases and J gave up 1 base, with 11 bases separating them. CDR3 in amino acids: CASRGDRRTDTQYF. The CDR3 nucleotides are TGCGCCAGCAGGGGAGACAGGCGCACAGATACGCAGTATTTT.

This clonotype was recorded many times. The chain links TRBV12-3 or TRBV12-4 to TRBJ1-2; D gene ambiguous. CDR3 length equals 15 residues. V was pared by 7 bases and J by 4 bases, with 19 bases between. The CDR3 reads CASTRVDRFVYGYTF. Here the CDR3 DNA reads TGTGCCAGCACCCGAGTGGACCGGTTTGTCTATGGCTACACCTTC.

The table lists this clonotype with a few counts. This sequence joins TRBV14 and TRBJ1-3; weak D call: TRBD1 (5 bases). V was trimmed by 4 bases and J by 2 bases, leaving 15 bases between them. CDR1 is SGHDN and CDR2 is FVKESK in the germline V gene. CDR3 length: 16 amino acids. The CDR3 region has the DNA TGTGCCAGCAGCCGCGTTGGGACGGATGCTGGAAACACCATATATTTT. This codes for CASSRVGTDAGNTIYF.

Regarding this clonotype: This sequence may be a read error, since a much larger clone differs from it by one base. The chain employs TRBV12-3 or TRBV12-4 and TRBJ1-5; D ambiguous. The CDR3 totals 14 residues. V was trimmed by 6 bases and J by 2 bases, leaving 11 bases between them. CDR3 residues: CASRSLDCNQPQHF. The CDR3, as DNA: TGTGCCAGCAGATCCCTGGACTGCAATCAGCCCCAGCATTTT.

The chain recombines TRBV25-1 with TRBJ2-1; either TRBD1 or TRBD2 may fit D (6 bases each). The germline V gene has CDR1 MGHDK and CDR2 SYGVNS. Between the trimmed V and J ends, which lost 6 bases and 4 bases, there was a span of 22 bases. This CDR3 is 17 amino acids long. CDR3 in amino acids: CASRATGPRRGYNEQFF. The CDR3 nucleotides read TGTGCCAGCAGAGCGACAGGACCCCGCCGGGGGTACAATGAGCAGTTCTTC.

The chain links TRBV12-5 to TRBJ2-1; D perhaps matches TRBD1 (7 bases). This CDR3 spans 13 amino acids. Germline V gene lookup returns CDR1 LGHNT and CDR2 FRNRAP. With 2 bases removed from V and 9 bases from J, the gap between germline ends came to 11 bases. This CDR3 is CASGLMQGGEQFF. The CDR3 bases are TGTGCTAGTGGTTTGATGCAGGGGGGTGAGCAGTTCTTC.

A few counts support this clonotype. The V and J genes are TRBV4-2 and TRBJ1-2, with D unresolved. Germline CDR1 and CDR2: LGHNA and YNFKEQ. V dropped 4 bases and J dropped 0 bases, with 15 bases sitting between them. This CDR3 is 16 amino acids long. CDR3 coding DNA: TGTGCCAGCAGCCCAACCGGGCACAAGACTAACTATGGCTACACCTTC. Its translation is CASSPTGHKTNYGYTF.

This clonotype was observed a few times. The chain is built from TRBV28 and TRBJ2-2; tentatively, D is TRBD2 (5 bases). The V gene lost 2 bases and the J gene lost 4 bases, with 11 bases spanning the gap. The CDR3 is 15 residues long. The germline V gene has CDR1 MDHEN and CDR2 SYDVKM. For the CDR3, the DNA is TGTGCCAGCAGTTTAGGGCAGGCGGGCACCGGGGAGCTGTTTTTT. It is translated as CASSLGQAGTGELFF.

This sequence joins TRBV19 and TRBJ1-1; 9 nucleotides line up with TRBD1. The V and J ends lost 7 bases and 3 bases, in that order; junction bases with no gene match: 6. The length of the CDR3 is 14 residues. In germline, CDR1 is LNHDA, CDR2 SQIVND (reference sequence). The CDR3 sequence: CASTLQGADTEAFF. The CDR3 DNA sequence: TGTGCCAGTACCTTACAGGGGGCTGACACTGAAGCTTTCTTT. Complete variable domain (other parts from reference TRBV19 and TRBJ1-1): DGGITQSPKYLFRKEGQNVTLSCEQNLNHDAMYWYRQDPGQGLRLIYYSQIVNDFQKGDIAEGYSVSREKKESFPLTVTSAQKNPTAFYLCASTLQGADTEAFFGQGTRLTVV.

This clonotype has just a few counts. V gene TRBV4-3 combines with J gene TRBJ2-7, with unresolved D. Trimming removed 0 bases at V and 6 bases at J, with 12 bases between. Germline V lookup: CDR1 LGHNA, CDR2 YSLEER. This CDR3 is built from 14 residues. The CDR3 DNA reads TGCGCCAGCAGCCAAGATCCTCACACGGGCGAGCAGTACTTC. This encodes CASSQDPHTGEQYF.

The chain joins TRBV2 to TRBJ1-2; 8 bases align to TRBD1. Looked up from germline, CDR1 is SNHLY and CDR2 is FYNNEI. This CDR3 region has 14 residues. The ends lost 3 bases at V and 4 bases at J; junction bases unmatched: 4. The CDR3 loop reads CASSDQGAVYGYTF. The CDR3 region has the DNA TGTGCCAGCAGTGACCAGGGGGCCGTCTATGGCTACACCTTC. The whole variable domain, remainder taken from reference TRBV2 and TRBJ1-2, is EPEVTQTPSHQVTQMGQEVILRCVPISNHLYFYWYRQILGQKVEFLVSFYNNEISEKSEIFDDQFSVERPDGSNFTLKIRSTKLEDSAMYFCASSDQGAVYGYTFGSGTRLTVV.

The sample holds a few counts of this clonotype. The chain employs TRBV25-1 and TRBJ2-3; 8 bases match TRBD1. Germline V gene data show CDR1 as MGHDK and CDR2 as SYGVNS. This CDR3 is 14 amino acids long. After removal of 7 bases from V and 5 bases from J, the junction contained 8 bases not matched to a gene. CDR3 sequence reads: CASTDRGSLDTQYF. The CDR3, as DNA: TGTGCCAGCACAGACAGGGGATCTTTAGATACGCAGTATTTT.

This clonotype was seen only a few times. The gene calls are TRBV10-3 and TRBJ1-6, with D hard to call. Trimming pared 6 bases from V and 7 bases from J, leaving 10 bases between. CDR1 is ENHRY and CDR2 is SYGVKD in the germline V gene. The CDR3 has 13 residues. Here the CDR3 DNA reads TGTGCCATCAGCCAGAATCTGAATTCACCCCTCCACTTT. This translates into CAISQNLNSPLHF.

There are a few counts of this clonotype. The genes are TRBV6-5 and TRBJ2-2; weak D call: TRBD1 (5 bases). With 0 bases removed from V and 3 bases from J, the gap between germline ends came to 8 bases. Per germline, CDR1 MNHEY and CDR2 SVGAGI. The CDR3 runs to 15 residues. The CDR3 sequence: CASSYSQGYTGELFF. The CDR3 region has the DNA TGTGCCAGCAGTTACTCTCAGGGATACACCGGGGAGCTGTTTTTT.

The CDR3 bases are TGTGCCAGCAGGAACCTAGGACAGGGCGGTCTAAGGGTCGATTATGAGCAGTTCTTC. Encoded protein: CASRNLGQGGLRVDYEQFF. The chain combines TRBV27 with TRBJ2-1; 8 bases map to TRBD1. Germline V gives CDR1 MNHEY, CDR2 SMNVEV (reference sequence). Losses at the gene ends were 6 bases for V and 8 bases for J; bases not matched to a gene: 24. The CDR3 length is 19 residues.

Only a few counts were recorded for this clonotype. This rearrangement joins TRBV7-6 to TRBJ1-6; D is unclear. The CDR3 covers 14 residues. Germline V gene sequence: CDR1 SGHVS, CDR2 FNYEAQ. V was cut by 5 bases and J by 8 bases, with 13 bases left in between. The CDR3 here is CASSRLVRDSPLHF. The CDR3 DNA follows: TGTGCCAGCAGCCGCCTTGTTCGTGATTCACCCCTCCACTTT.

This clonotype was seen a few times. This chain joins TRBV23-1 and TRBJ2-5; tentative D call: TRBD1 (5 bases). TRBV23-1 is identified as an open reading frame with a role that is uncertain. This CDR3 has 15 amino acids. V was cut by 2 bases and J by 3 bases, with 13 bases left in between. This chain's CDR3 is CASSQKTDKKETQYF. The CDR3 DNA follows: TGCGCCAGCAGTCAAAAGACAGATAAAAAAGAGACCCAGTACTTC.